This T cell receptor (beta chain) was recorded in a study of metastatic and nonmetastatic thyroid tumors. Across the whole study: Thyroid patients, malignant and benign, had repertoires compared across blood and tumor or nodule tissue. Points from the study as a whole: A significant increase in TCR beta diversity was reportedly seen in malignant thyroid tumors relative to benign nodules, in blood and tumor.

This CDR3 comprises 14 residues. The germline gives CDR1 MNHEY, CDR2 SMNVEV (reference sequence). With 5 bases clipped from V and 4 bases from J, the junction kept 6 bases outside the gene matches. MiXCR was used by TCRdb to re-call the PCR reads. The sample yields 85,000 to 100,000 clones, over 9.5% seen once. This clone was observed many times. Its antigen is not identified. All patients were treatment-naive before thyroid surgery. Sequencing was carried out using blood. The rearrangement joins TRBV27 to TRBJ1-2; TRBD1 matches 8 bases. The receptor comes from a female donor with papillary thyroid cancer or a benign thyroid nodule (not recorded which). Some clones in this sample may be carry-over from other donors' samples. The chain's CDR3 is CASSPRQGFYGYTF. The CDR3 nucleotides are TGTGCCAGCAGTCCTCGACAGGGGTTCTATGGCTACACCTTC.